These T cell receptor beta chains were read from a single sample in a study of cytomegalovirus exposure and HLA in healthy donors. The table came from immunoSEQ multiplex PCR; TCRdb's copy has only in-frame clones and leaves some out. The sample contains around 100,000 clones, over 60% of which appear only once. Sequencing was carried out using PBMCs. These receptors all stem from a man aged 30-40 years in good health and CMV-seropositive. CDR3s include the opening cysteine and the closing phenylalanine or tryptophan. Fields, in order: V gene, D gene, J gene, clone size, CDR3 protein. The D gene is left open where the match is weak. Only part of the rows carry a size: once, few, many, or a class if the clone is expanded.

V: TRBV5-1
D: TRBD1
J: TRBJ2-2
size: NA
CDR3: CASSPQGASTGELFF

V: TRBV5-1
D: NA
J: TRBJ1-1
size: NA
CDR3: CASSFTGQENTEAFF

V: TRBV4-2
D: TRBD2
J: TRBJ2-5
size: NA
CDR3: CASSQGLGLAAQETQYF

V: TRBV7-2
D: TRBD1
J: TRBJ1-6
size: NA
CDR3: CASSLAGTDNSPLHF

V: TRBV6-1
D: NA
J: TRBJ2-2
size: NA
CDR3: CASDRGGTGELFF

V: TRBV7-9
D: TRBD2
J: TRBJ2-3
size: NA
CDR3: CASSTLAGGPLSTDTQYF

V: TRBV6-5
D: TRBD1
J: TRBJ2-4
size: NA
CDR3: CASSSRTGANIQYF

V: TRBV29-1
D: NA
J: TRBJ2-7
size: NA
CDR3: CSVDGGDEQYF

V: TRBV7-3
D: TRBD2
J: TRBJ2-1
size: NA
CDR3: CASSLLAGGYNEQFF

V: TRBV9
D: NA
J: TRBJ2-3
size: NA
CDR3: CASSVAAGPTDTQYF

V: TRBV5-1
D: NA
J: TRBJ1-1
size: NA
CDR3: CASSLRGGTEAFF

V: TRBV11-2
D: TRBD2
J: TRBJ2-1
size: NA
CDR3: CASSPSGGALGEQFF

V: TRBV21-1
D: NA
J: TRBJ1-1
size: NA
CDR3: CASSPGTGPEAFF

V: TRBV7-6
D: NA
J: TRBJ2-5
size: few
CDR3: CASSLSETQYF

V: TRBV5-1
D: TRBD1
J: TRBJ2-1
size: NA
CDR3: CASSPGQGSHNEQFF

V: TRBV5-1
D: TRBD2
J: TRBJ2-5
size: NA
CDR3: CASSLVASGGETQYF

V: TRBV5-1
D: TRBD2
J: TRBJ2-3
size: once
CDR3: CASSPSGATDTQYF

V: TRBV19
D: NA
J: TRBJ1-4
size: NA
CDR3: CASTRLGATNEKLFF

V: TRBV30
D: NA
J: TRBJ1-5
size: NA
CDR3: CAWSPQGNQPQHF

V: TRBV7-3
D: NA
J: TRBJ2-7
size: once
CDR3: CASSQGQGPYEQYF

V: TRBV7-9
D: TRBD1
J: TRBJ1-1
size: few
CDR3: CASSLAEDRGAFF

V: TRBV4-2
D: TRBD2
J: TRBJ2-3
size: NA
CDR3: CASSQGLGGRGVYTDTQYF

V: TRBV5-5
D: NA
J: TRBJ1-6
size: NA
CDR3: CASSLESDSPLHF

V: TRBV6-4
D: TRBD2
J: TRBJ2-1
size: NA
CDR3: CASSLLAGVYNEQFF

V: TRBV28
D: NA
J: TRBJ2-7
size: NA
CDR3: CASSIQVSYEQYF

V: TRBV4-1
D: NA
J: TRBJ2-1
size: once
CDR3: CASSQDGRGIYNEQFF

V: TRBV6-1
D: NA
J: TRBJ2-2
size: NA
CDR3: CASRPDRSTGELFF

V: TRBV19
D: NA
J: TRBJ1-1
size: NA
CDR3: CASSTDRENTEAFF

V: TRBV7-9
D: NA
J: TRBJ2-7
size: NA
CDR3: CASSLSSGGYFSYEQYF

V: TRBV19
D: NA
J: TRBJ1-5
size: few
CDR3: CASSIGQGNGQPQHF

V: TRBV30
D: TRBD1
J: TRBJ2-3
size: NA
CDR3: CAWSVGTGSTDTQYF

V: TRBV6-1
D: NA
J: TRBJ1-2
size: NA
CDR3: CASSETQGSGYTF

V: TRBV2
D: TRBD2
J: TRBJ2-3
size: NA
CDR3: CASSAQRSSGPYTDTQYF

V: TRBV6-5
D: NA
J: TRBJ1-3
size: NA
CDR3: CASSYDWSSGNTIYF

V: TRBV28
D: NA
J: TRBJ2-7
size: NA
CDR3: CASSFLGRGDEQYF

V: TRBV4-1
D: NA
J: TRBJ1-2
size: few
CDR3: CASSLIRTGPYGYTF

V: TRBV5-1
D: TRBD1
J: TRBJ2-1
size: NA
CDR3: CASSPIDRGRDNEQFF

V: TRBV5-4
D: NA
J: TRBJ2-1
size: NA
CDR3: CASSLYDTMKQFF